A selection of T cell receptor beta chains follows, all from one sample in a study of follicular helper T cells after annual influenza vaccination. Profiling relied on immunoSEQ multiplex PCR, and the TCRdb table lists in-frame clones only, not all of them. Of under 9,500 clones in the sample, roughly 90% were seen once. Sequenced here: CXCR5+ CD38- circulating T follicular helper cells from blood, sampled on the day of influenza vaccination. These receptor sequences come from an adult who received the influenza vaccine. Each CDR3 is given with its conserved first and last residue. D genes are given only for firm matches. A row's size may be missing; if present it is once, few, many or a size class.

size: .; D: .; V: TRBV6-5; J: TRBJ1-2; length: 11; DNA: TGTGCCAGCAGAACACCGACAGCTTACACCTTC; CDR3: CASRTPTAYTF
size: .; D: .; V: TRBV5-1; J: TRBJ1-1; length: 14; DNA: TGCGCCAGCAGCTTGGGGTCCAGGGACACTGAAGCTTTCTTT; CDR3: CASSLGSRDTEAFF
size: .; D: .; V: TRBV6-1; J: TRBJ1-3; length: 13; DNA: TGTGCCAGCAGTGACAGTCCTGGAAACACCATATATTTT; CDR3: CASSDSPGNTIYF
size: .; D: TRBD2; V: TRBV9; J: TRBJ2-6; length: 16; DNA: TGTGCCAGCAGCGTAGGAGGGAGGGCTGGGGCCAACGTCCTGACTTTC; CDR3: CASSVGGRAGANVLTF
size: .; D: .; V: TRBV29-1; J: TRBJ2-5; length: 12; DNA: TGCAGCGTTGTCGAGGGTTGGGAGACCCAGTACTTC; CDR3: CSVVEGWETQYF
size: once; D: .; V: TRBV30; J: TRBJ1-1; length: 13; DNA: TGTGCCTGGACCCGACAGACGAACACTGAAGCTTTCTTT; CDR3: CAWTRQTNTEAFF
size: .; D: TRBD1; V: TRBV28; J: TRBJ1-2; length: 16; DNA: TGTGCCAGCCTCAACGACCCGGGACAGAATAACTATGGCTACACCTTC; CDR3: CASLNDPGQNNYGYTF
size: .; D: .; V: TRBV11-2; J: TRBJ1-3; length: 14; DNA: TGTGCCAGCAGACTTAACAGGGCTGGAAACACCATATATTTT; CDR3: CASRLNRAGNTIYF
size: few; D: .; V: TRBV2; J: TRBJ1-6; length: 13; DNA: TGTGCCAGCAGATTGGACCGCTCCTCGCCCCTCCACTTT; CDR3: CASRLDRSSPLHF
size: .; D: TRBD1; V: TRBV7-9; J: TRBJ1-6; length: 15; DNA: TGTGCCAGCAGCGCGCCGGGACAGGGGGTCTCACCCCTCCACTTT; CDR3: CASSAPGQGVSPLHF